The 3 T cell receptor beta chains below were found in one sample sequenced in a study of Graves' ophthalmopathy and Graves' hyperthyroidism. RNA transcripts were the source from which TCR beta CDR3 regions were amplified. After a first-round RT-PCR with HTBI primers, a second-round multiplex PCR was run. A single record per CDR3 protein comes from TCRdb applying MiXCR to the multiplex PCR reads. The sample contains a few hundred thousand distinct CDR3 sequences, approximately 15% of which appear only once. Sequenced sample: peripheral blood. The receptors shown here come from a woman aged 18-29 years with stable Graves' hyperthyroidism.

As regards this clonotype: A junction end diverges from the germline sequence, so it may reflect a read error. The chain employs TRBV6-1 and TRBJ2-7; tentatively, D is TRBD1 (6 bases). The CDR3 sequence is 14 residues long. Germline CDR1 and CDR2: MNHNS and SASEGT. The CDR3 region is CASTVTGSAYDQYF. The CDR3 DNA reads as TGTGCCAGCACCGTAACAGGGAGCGCCTACGATCAGTACTTC.

V usage is TRBV6-1 and J usage is TRBJ1-6; D unclear. This CDR3 comprises 15 residues. Trimming removed 7 bases from V and 3 bases from J, with 13 bases in between. CDR1 is MNHNS, CDR2 SASEGT, per germline. The CDR3 DNA follows: TGTGCCAGCACTCGGCAGGAACACTATAATTCACCCCTCCACTTT. It is translated as CASTRQEHYNSPLHF.

Many counts were recorded for this clonotype. This chain uses TRBV12-3 or TRBV12-4 with TRBJ1-2; no definite D call. The length of the CDR3 is 12 residues. V was cut by 3 bases and J by 4 bases, with 6 bases left in between. The DNA of the CDR3 is TGTGCCAGCAGTTTGAGGTTCTATGGCTACACCTTC. Protein: CASSLRFYGYTF.